These 19 T cell receptor beta chains were all obtained from the same sample, sequenced in a study of radiotherapy plus CTLA-4 blockade in lung cancer. Assay used: immunoSEQ multiplex PCR; TCRdb lists only in-frame clones, some missing. The sample comprises tens of thousands of clones, 65% to 85% of which are singletons, and around 10% rests with the top ten. This material consisted of peripheral blood, taken from a patient treated with radiotherapy plus ipilimumab. The origin of the receptors is a human donor with non-small cell lung cancer who had stable disease on radiotherapy plus ipilimumab.

This clone has at least ten counts. The genes are TRBV5-1 and TRBJ1-6; TRBD1 agrees at 7 bases. V lost 4 bases, J lost 0 bases, and 7 bases stayed unmatched. Germline V lookup: CDR1 SGHRS, CDR2 YFSETQ. This CDR3 comprises 17 residues. CDR3 sequence (DNA): TGCGCCAGCAGCACTACGGACAGGAGCTCCTATAATTCACCCCTCCACTTT. Translating it yields CASSTTDRSSYNSPLHF.

The genes are TRBV18 and TRBJ1-4; TRBD1 is a possible D gene (5 bases). The V and J ends lost 1 base and 5 bases respectively, with 8 bases between them. Germline loops: CDR1 KGHSH, CDR2 LQKENI. The CDR3 sequence is 14 residues long. Here the CDR3 reads CASSPQGINEKLFF. The CDR3 DNA follows: TGTGCCAGCTCACCACAGGGGATCAATGAAAAACTGTTTTTT. The full variable domain, its missing parts supplied by reference TRBV18 and TRBJ1-4, is NAGVMQNPRHLVRRRGQEARLRCSPMKGHSHVYWYRQLPEEGLKFMVYLQKENIIDESGMPKERFSAEFPKEGPSILRIQQVVRGDSAAYFCASSPQGINEKLFFGSGTQLSVL.

This chain uses TRBV5-1 with TRBJ1-4; 10 positions agree with TRBD1. The CDR3 is 16 residues long. V lost 5 bases and J lost 11; bases outside the gene matches: 15. CDR1 and CDR2 (germline): SGHRS, YFSETQ. The CDR3 DNA reads TGCGCCAGCAGTAGACGGACAGGGGGAGTGCTCGAGAAACTGTTTTTT. It is translated as CASSRRTGGVLEKLFF.

The chain carries TRBV2 and TRBJ2-1, with D perhaps assigned TRBD1 or TRBD2 (6 bases each). The CDR3 is made up of 14 amino acids. V lost 8 bases to trimming and J lost 2 bases, with 13 bases between them. Germline CDR1 and CDR2: SNHLY and FYNNEI. As DNA, the CDR3 is TGTGCCAGCGGAAACAGGGAGGCCTACAATGAGCAGTTCTTC. Translated, it gives CASGNREAYNEQFF.

The J gene is TRBJ2-1, the V gene TRBV4-1; 8 bases align to TRBD2. Unmatched junction bases numbered 7, after V lost 5 bases and J lost 4 bases. Germline values: CDR1 MGHRA, CDR2 YSYEKL. This CDR3 contains 15 residues. The chain's CDR3 is CASSSSGGSYNEQFF. The CDR3, as DNA: TGCGCCAGCAGCTCCAGCGGGGGAAGTTACAATGAGCAGTTCTTC.

The V call is TRBV14, the J call TRBJ1-2; possible D gene TRBD1, 5 bases. CDR1 is SGHDN and CDR2 is FVKESK in the germline V gene. Trimming pared 2 bases from V and 8 bases from J, leaving 12 bases between. This CDR3 is 13 amino acids long. This chain's CDR3 is CASSQQPGGGYTF. CDR3 in DNA: TGTGCCAGCAGCCAACAGCCCGGGGGAGGCTACACCTTC.

V is TRBV19 and J is TRBJ2-3; D not resolved. This CDR3 spans 10 amino acids. Trimming left V 6 bases short and J 6 bases short, with 4 bases between. From germline, CDR1 is LNHDA and CDR2 SQIVND (reference sequence). This CDR3 reads CASRGDTQYF. The CDR3 region has the DNA TGTGCCAGTAGGGGGGATACGCAGTATTTT.

The genes are TRBV11-3 and TRBJ1-1; D not certain. This CDR3 spans 13 amino acids. CDR1 and CDR2 (germline): SGHNT, YENEEA. Trimming took 3 bases from V and 4 from J, leaving 9 bases between them. Written as DNA, the CDR3 is TGTGCCAGCAGCTTTAGGAGAGGCACTGAAGCTTTCTTT. It encodes CASSFRRGTEAFF.

The J gene is TRBJ1-3, the V gene TRBV18; unclear D gene. V lost 2 bases, J lost 0 bases, and 8 bases lay in between. This CDR3 region has 15 residues. In germline, CDR1 is KGHSH, CDR2 LQKENI. The CDR3 DNA reads as TGTGCCAGCTCACCAAGGGCGGTCTCTGGAAACACCATATATTTT. Encoded protein: CASSPRAVSGNTIYF. Combining the CDR3 with reference TRBV18 and TRBJ1-3 gives the whole variable domain NAGVMQNPRHLVRRRGQEARLRCSPMKGHSHVYWYRQLPEEGLKFMVYLQKENIIDESGMPKERFSAEFPKEGPSILRIQQVVRGDSAAYFCASSPRAVSGNTIYFGEGSWLTVV.

As to this clone: Other DNA sequences from this sample encode an identical CDR3 as well. The chain carries TRBV29-1 and TRBJ2-2, with 10 nucleotides matching TRBD2. The trim removed 5 bases at V and 5 bases at J, leaving 11 bases unmatched. Germline V lookup: CDR1 SQVTM, CDR2 ANQGSEA. The CDR3 has 16 residues. CDR3 nucleotide sequence: TGCAGCGTTCTCCAGCGGGGGGGCAGAGGGACCGGGGAGCTGTTTTTT. Translated, it gives CSVLQRGGRGTGELFF.

This chain connects TRBV11-2 to TRBJ2-2; D is unresolved. CDR3 size: 16 residues. V dropped 5 bases and J dropped 2 bases, with 15 bases sitting between them. The germline gives CDR1 SGHAT, CDR2 FQNNGV. CDR3 loop: CASSPKGIANTGELFF. The CDR3 bases are TGTGCCAGCAGCCCAAAAGGCATTGCAAACACCGGGGAGCTGTTTTTT.

The rearrangement joins TRBV19 to TRBJ1-2; no reliable D call. The V and J ends lost 1 base and 0 bases respectively, with 9 bases between them. The CDR3 runs to 15 residues. Germline V lookup: CDR1 LNHDA, CDR2 SQIVND (reference sequence). CDR3 region: CASSIANSPNYGYTF. The CDR3 nucleotides read TGTGCCAGTAGTATAGCGAACAGCCCTAACTATGGCTACACCTTC.

This clone occurred a few times. This chain links TRBV10-3 with TRBJ2-6, with D perhaps matching TRBD2 (5 bases). Trimming shortened V by 7 bases and J by 3 bases, and 10 bases separated the two germline ends. CDR1 is ENHRY and CDR2 is SYGVKD in the germline V gene. CDR3 length: 14 amino acids. CDR3 bases: TGTGCCATCAAGAGAGGGTTTGGGGCCAACGTCCTGACTTTC. Protein product: CAIKRGFGANVLTF.

This clone was picked up one time. The chain combines TRBV4-1 with TRBJ1-2, with no clear D. The CDR3 contains 15 residues. V shed 0 bases and J shed 5 bases, with 13 bases lying between them. CDR1 and CDR2 (germline): MGHRA, YSYEKL. The CDR3 region has the DNA TGCGCCAGCAGCCAAGATAGTACTACAACATATGGCTACACCTTC. This codes for CASSQDSTTTYGYTF.

The chain uses TRBV4-1 and TRBJ1-4; 7 bases fit TRBD1. The CDR3 has 15 amino acids. CDR1 and CDR2 (germline): MGHRA, YSYEKL. V trimming: 1 base; J trimming: 2 bases; junction bases outside the gene matches: 1. The CDR3, as DNA: TGCGCCAGCAGCCAAGGGACAGGTACTAATGAAAAACTGTTTTTT. This encodes CASSQGTGTNEKLFF.

This chain uses TRBV5-1 with TRBJ1-1, with 7 bases aligning to TRBD1. CDR3 length: 15 amino acids. Germline CDR1 and CDR2: SGHRS and YFSETQ. The ends lost 0 bases at V and 4 bases at J; junction bases unmatched: 6. The CDR3 protein is CASSLGQGQITEAFF. The CDR3 DNA reads as TGCGCCAGCAGCTTGGGACAGGGTCAGATCACTGAAGCTTTCTTT.

The CDR3 spells CASRSTGDISPLHF. The CDR3 DNA follows: TGTGCCAGCAGAAGCACAGGGGATATATCACCCCTCCACTTT. This chain joins TRBV28 and TRBJ1-6, with TRBD1 identical over 7 bases. Germline V gives CDR1 MDHEN, CDR2 SYDVKM. This CDR3 contains 14 residues. Trimming removed 6 bases from V and 10 bases from J; junction bases left unmatched: 9.

The J gene is TRBJ1-2, the V gene TRBV7-3, with TRBD1 matching over 7 bases. Trimming cost V 2 bases and J 4 bases; bases outside gene matches: 7. There are 15 residues in the CDR3. Germline CDR1 and CDR2: SGHTA and FQGTGA. For the CDR3, the DNA is TGTGCCAGCAGCTTAGATAGGGGGCAAAGCTATGGCTACACCTTC. Amino acids: CASSLDRGQSYGYTF. Variable domain in full (rest from reference TRBV7-3 and TRBJ1-2): GAGVSQTPSNKVTEKGKYVELRCDPISGHTALYWYRQSLGQGPEFLIYFQGTGAADDSGLPNDRFFAVRPEGSVSTLKIQRTERGDSAVYLCASSLDRGQSYGYTFGSGTRLTVV.

This clone was seen once. The chain's CDR3 is CATSSGQGAANPTANDGYTF. The DNA of the CDR3 is TGTGCCACCAGCAGCGGACAGGGGGCGGCAAATCCGACAGCGAACGATGGCTACACCTTC. This rearrangement joins TRBV15 to TRBJ1-2; 11 nucleotides agree with TRBD1. Per the germline V gene, CDR1 is LNHNV and CDR2 is YYDKDF (reference sequence). Unmatched junction bases numbered 21, after V lost 3 bases and J lost 6 bases. This CDR3 contains 20 residues. The variable domain in full, with the rest retrieved from reference TRBV15 and TRBJ1-2, is DAMVIQNPRYQVTQFGKPVTLSCSQTLNHNVMYWYQQKSSQAPKLLFHYYDKDFNNEADTPDNFQSRRPNTSFCFLDIRSPGLGDTAMYLCATSSGQGAANPTANDGYTFGSGTRLTVV.